This T cell receptor beta chain was retrieved from a study of Ad26.COV2.S vaccination and SARS-CoV-2 variants. Overall study results and limits: In TCR breadth and depth analyses, total T cell responses may have been underestimated.

Repertoires were generated with immunoSEQ multiplex PCR, while TCRdb's copy carries only in-frame clones and drops some. The sample yields about 400,000 clones, approximately 91% seen once. Treatment given: about 20 received Ad26.COV2.S at low or high dose, single or two shots; several received placebo; per-sample allocation not given. Day 63 following the first vaccine or placebo injection was when the samples were taken. As regards this clone: The antigen is unknown.

This sequence was found in a person between 18 and 60 years old who received the Ad26.COV2.S COVID-19 vaccine or a placebo. The sequences come from peripheral blood, collected in a trial of Ad26.COV2.S vaccine versus placebo.

CDR3 amino acids: CASSLGTGFNEKLFF. The CDR3, as DNA: TGTGCCAGCAGCTTGGGGACAGGTTTTAATGAAAAACTGTTTTTT. The V gene is TRBV5-4, the J gene TRBJ1-4; 7 nucleotides agree with TRBD1. The CDR3 sequence is 15 residues long. CDR1 SGHNT and CDR2 YYREEE come from the germline V gene (reference sequence). Unmatched junction bases numbered 3, after V lost 0 bases and J lost 4 bases.